This TCR beta chain was captured by sequencing in a study of blood T cells in healthy people across ages. A sample-barcoded 5' primer and a J-beta primer mix were used in a second PCR of roughly 6 to 12 cycles. A template-switch adaptor with 12 random nucleotides tagged each cDNA molecule. TCRdb re-derived calls from the 5' RACE reads in MiXCR, one entry per CDR3 protein. The sample consists of about 1 million distinct CDR3 sequences, roughly 45% of them appearing once. The germline V gene has CDR1 MNHEY and CDR2 SMNVEV (reference sequence). V was pared by 2 bases and J by 3 bases, with 10 bases of the junction left unmatched. The CDR3 runs 17 residues.

The chain joins TRBV27 to TRBJ2-1; TRBD2 matches 7 bases. The sample taken for sequencing was blood. This TCR came from a woman aged 60-70 years in good health. The CDR3 DNA is TGTGCCAGCAGTTTACAAAGAACTAGCGACTACTACAATGAGCAGTTCTTC. Amino acid sequence: CASSLQRTSDYYNEQFF.